The source of this T cell receptor beta chain is a study of shared clonotypes between healthy human individuals. Regarding the study as a whole: Compared with clonotypes that all four donors shared, non-shared clonotypes had lower generation probabilities. Clonotype sharing across four donors was observed for around 4.5% of naive CD4 clonotypes.

The authors distributed each subset's genomic DNA evenly over several immunoSEQ plates. Here immunoSEQ multiplex PCR was the method, and the copy in TCRdb shows in-frame clones only, minus some. The table shows 550,000 to 750,000 clones, with about 90% occurring only once. Only CD45RO-negative cells positively selected for CCR7 counted as naive CD8 cells, so terminally differentiated effector memory CD45RA+ cells were excluded. Donors had no recently reported acute infections or vaccinations and were HIV-negative. The table lists this clone with a count of one. Its antigen remains unknown. Germline V lookup: CDR1 LGHNA, CDR2 YSLEER. The CDR3 is made up of 15 amino acids. V lost 1 base to trimming and J lost 6 bases; unmatched junction nucleotides: 7.

Sequences were obtained from naive CD8+ T cells sorted from blood. The rearrangement links TRBV4-3 to TRBJ2-7; 9 nucleotides align to TRBD2. The source of this sequence is a man aged 25-45 years in good health. The CDR3 here is CASSQGTRGGLEQYF. CDR3 DNA sequence: TGCGCCAGCAGCCAAGGCACGCGGGGGGGTCTCGAGCAGTACTTC.